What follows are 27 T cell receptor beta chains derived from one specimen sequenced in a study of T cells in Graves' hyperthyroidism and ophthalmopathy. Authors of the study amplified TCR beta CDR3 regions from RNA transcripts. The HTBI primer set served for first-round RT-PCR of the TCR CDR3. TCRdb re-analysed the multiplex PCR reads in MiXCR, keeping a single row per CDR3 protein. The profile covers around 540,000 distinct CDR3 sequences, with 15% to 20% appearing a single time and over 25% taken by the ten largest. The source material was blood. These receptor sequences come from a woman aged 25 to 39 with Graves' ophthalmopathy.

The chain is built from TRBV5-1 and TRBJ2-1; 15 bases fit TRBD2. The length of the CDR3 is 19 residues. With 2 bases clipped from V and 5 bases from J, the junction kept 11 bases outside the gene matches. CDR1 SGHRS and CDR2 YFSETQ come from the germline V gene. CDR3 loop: CASSFDDHWTSGRDNEQFF. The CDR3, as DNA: TGCGCCAGCAGCTTCGACGATCACTGGACTAGCGGGAGGGACAATGAGCAGTTCTTC.

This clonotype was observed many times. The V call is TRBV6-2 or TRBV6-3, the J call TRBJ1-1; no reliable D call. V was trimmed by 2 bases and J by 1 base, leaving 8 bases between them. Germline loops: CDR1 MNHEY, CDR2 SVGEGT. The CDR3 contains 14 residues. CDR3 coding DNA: TGTGCCAGCAGTTACCGGCTGGGGAACACTGAAGCTTTCTTT. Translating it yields CASSYRLGNTEAFF.

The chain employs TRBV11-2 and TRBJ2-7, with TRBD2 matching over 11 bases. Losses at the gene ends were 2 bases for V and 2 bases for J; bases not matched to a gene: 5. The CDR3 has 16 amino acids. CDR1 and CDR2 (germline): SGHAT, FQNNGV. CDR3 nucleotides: TGTGCCAGCAGCTTAAGGACTAGCGGGTTTCCCTACGAGCAGTACTTC. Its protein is CASSLRTSGFPYEQYF.

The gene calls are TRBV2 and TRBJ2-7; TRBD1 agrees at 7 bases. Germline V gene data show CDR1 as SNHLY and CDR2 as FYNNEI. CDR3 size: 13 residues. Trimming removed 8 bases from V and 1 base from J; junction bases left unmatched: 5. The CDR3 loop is CASWDRESYEQYF. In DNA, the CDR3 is TGTGCCAGCTGGGACAGAGAGTCCTACGAGCAGTACTTC.

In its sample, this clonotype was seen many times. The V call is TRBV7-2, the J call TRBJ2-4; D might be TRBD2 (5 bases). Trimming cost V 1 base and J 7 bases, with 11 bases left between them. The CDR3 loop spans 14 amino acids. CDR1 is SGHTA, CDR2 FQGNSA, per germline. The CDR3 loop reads CASSLGSRRNIQYF. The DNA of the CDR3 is TGTGCCAGCAGCTTAGGATCGAGGAGGAACATTCAGTACTTC.

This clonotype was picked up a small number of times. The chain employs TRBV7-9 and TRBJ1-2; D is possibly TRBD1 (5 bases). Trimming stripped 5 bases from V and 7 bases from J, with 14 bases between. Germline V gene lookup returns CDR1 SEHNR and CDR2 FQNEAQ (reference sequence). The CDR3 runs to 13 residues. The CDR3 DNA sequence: TGTGCCAGCAGCCATGGGGCGGGGCTTGGCTACACCTTC. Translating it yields CASSHGAGLGYTF.

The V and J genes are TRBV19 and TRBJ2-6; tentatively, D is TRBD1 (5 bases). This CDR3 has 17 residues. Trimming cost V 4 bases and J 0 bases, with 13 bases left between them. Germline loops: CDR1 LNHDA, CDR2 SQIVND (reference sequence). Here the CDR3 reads CASSKGPKVSGANVLTF. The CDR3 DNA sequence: TGTGCCAGTAGTAAGGGGCCCAAAGTCTCTGGGGCCAACGTCCTGACTTTC. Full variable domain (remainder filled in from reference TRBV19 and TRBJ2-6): DGGITQSPKYLFRKEGQNVTLSCEQNLNHDAMYWYRQDPGQGLRLIYYSQIVNDFQKGDIAEGYSVSREKKESFPLTVTSAQKNPTAFYLCASSKGPKVSGANVLTFGAGSRLTVL.

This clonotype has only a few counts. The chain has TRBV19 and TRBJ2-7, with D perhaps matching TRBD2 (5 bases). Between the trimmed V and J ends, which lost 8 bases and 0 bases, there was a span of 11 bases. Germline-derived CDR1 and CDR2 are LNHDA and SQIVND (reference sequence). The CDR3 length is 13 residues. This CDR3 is CASRGWDSYEQYF. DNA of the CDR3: TGTGCCAGTCGCGGGTGGGACTCCTACGAGCAGTACTTC.

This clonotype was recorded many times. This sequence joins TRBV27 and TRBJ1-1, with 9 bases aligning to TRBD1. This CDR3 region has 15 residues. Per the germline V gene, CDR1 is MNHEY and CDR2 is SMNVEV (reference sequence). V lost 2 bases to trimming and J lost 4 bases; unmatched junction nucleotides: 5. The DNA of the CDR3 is TGTGCCAGCAGTTTAGCCGGACAGGGGAGCACTGAAGCTTTCTTT. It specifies CASSLAGQGSTEAFF.

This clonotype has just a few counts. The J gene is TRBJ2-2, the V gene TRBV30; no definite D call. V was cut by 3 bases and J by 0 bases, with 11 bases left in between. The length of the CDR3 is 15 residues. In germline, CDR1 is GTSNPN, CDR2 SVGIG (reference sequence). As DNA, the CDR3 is TGTGCCTGGAGGGGAAGCCTACCGAACACCGGGGAGCTGTTTTTT. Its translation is CAWRGSLPNTGELFF.

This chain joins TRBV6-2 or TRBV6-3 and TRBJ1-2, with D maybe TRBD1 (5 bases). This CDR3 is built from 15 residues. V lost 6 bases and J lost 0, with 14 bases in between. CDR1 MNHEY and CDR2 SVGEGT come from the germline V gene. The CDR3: CASSTTDRSNYGYTF. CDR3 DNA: TGTGCCAGCAGCACCACCGACAGATCTAACTATGGCTACACCTTC.

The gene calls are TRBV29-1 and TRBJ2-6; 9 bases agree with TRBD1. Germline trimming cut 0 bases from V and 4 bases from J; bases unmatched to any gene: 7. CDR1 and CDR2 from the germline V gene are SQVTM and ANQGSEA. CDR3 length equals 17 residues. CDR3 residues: CSVEDLGQGRGANVLTF. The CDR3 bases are TGCAGCGTTGAAGATCTAGGACAGGGGAGAGGGGCCAACGTCCTGACTTTC.

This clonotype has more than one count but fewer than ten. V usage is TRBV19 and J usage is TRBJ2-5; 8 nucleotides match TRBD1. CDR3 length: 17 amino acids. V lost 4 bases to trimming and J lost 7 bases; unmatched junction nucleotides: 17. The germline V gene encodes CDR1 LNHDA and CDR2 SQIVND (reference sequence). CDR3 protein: CASSTGRQGTLPGTQYF. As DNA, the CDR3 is TGTGCCAGTAGTACCGGTAGACAGGGGACCTTACCGGGGACCCAGTACTTC.

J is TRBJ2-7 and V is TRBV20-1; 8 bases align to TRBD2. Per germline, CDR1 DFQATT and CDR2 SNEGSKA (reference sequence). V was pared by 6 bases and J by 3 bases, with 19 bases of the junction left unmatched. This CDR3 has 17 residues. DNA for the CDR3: TGCAGTGCAACGAGGCTGGCTAGCGGGTGTACCGACTACGAGCAGTACTTC. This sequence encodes CSATRLASGCTDYEQYF.

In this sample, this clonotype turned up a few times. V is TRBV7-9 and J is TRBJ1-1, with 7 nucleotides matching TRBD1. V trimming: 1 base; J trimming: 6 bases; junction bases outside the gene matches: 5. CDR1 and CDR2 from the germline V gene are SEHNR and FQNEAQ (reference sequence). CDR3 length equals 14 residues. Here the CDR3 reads CASSLVQGVAEAFF. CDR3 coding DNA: TGTGCCAGCAGCTTAGTCCAGGGGGTGGCTGAAGCTTTCTTT.

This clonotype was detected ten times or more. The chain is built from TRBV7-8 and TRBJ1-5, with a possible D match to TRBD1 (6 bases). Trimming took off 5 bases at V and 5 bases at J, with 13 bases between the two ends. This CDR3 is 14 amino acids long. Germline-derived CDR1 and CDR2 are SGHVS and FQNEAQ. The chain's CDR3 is CASSLGSGDQPQHF. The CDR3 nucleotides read TGTGCCAGCAGCCTCGGATCAGGGGATCAGCCCCAGCATTTT.

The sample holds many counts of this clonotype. CDR3 nucleotide sequence: TGTGCCTGGACCGGCAGTGCCCACCAAGAGACCCAGTACTTC. The encoded protein is CAWTGSAHQETQYF. This chain uses TRBV30 with TRBJ2-5, with D unclear. The CDR3 is 14 residues long. Germline V gene lookup returns CDR1 GTSNPN and CDR2 SVGIG (reference sequence). V was shortened by 4 bases and J by 0 bases, with 12 bases between the two germline ends. Based on the CDR3 plus reference TRBV30 and TRBJ2-5, the full variable domain is SQTIHQWPATLVQPVGSPLSLECTVEGTSNPNLYWYRQAAGRGLQLLFYSVGIGQISSEVPQNLSASRPQDRQFILSSKKLLLSDSGFYLCAWTGSAHQETQYFGPGTRLLVL.

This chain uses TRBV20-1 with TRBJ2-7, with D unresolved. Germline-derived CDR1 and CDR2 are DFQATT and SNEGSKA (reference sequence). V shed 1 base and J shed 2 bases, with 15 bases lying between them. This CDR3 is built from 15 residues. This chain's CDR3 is CSARGEGKWPYEQYF. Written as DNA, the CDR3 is TGCAGTGCTAGAGGAGAAGGGAAGTGGCCCTACGAGCAGTACTTC.

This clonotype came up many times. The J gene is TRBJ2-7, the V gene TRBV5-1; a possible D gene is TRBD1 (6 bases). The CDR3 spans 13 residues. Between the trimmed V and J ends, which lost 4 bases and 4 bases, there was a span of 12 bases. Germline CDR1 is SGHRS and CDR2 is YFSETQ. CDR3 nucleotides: TGCGCCAGCAGCATACAAGGGGGTTACGAGCAGTACTTC. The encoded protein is CASSIQGGYEQYF.

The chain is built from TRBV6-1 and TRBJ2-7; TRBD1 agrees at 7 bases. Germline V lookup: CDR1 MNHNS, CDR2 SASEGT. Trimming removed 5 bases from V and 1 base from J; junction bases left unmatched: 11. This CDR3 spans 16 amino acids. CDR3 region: CASSPPGQDLSYEQYF. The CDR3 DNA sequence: TGTGCCAGCAGTCCGCCTGGACAGGACCTTTCCTACGAGCAGTACTTC.

This chain's CDR3 is CASSFDGVLELFF. CDR3 DNA: TGTGCCAGCAGCTTCGACGGGGTTCTGGAGCTGTTTTTT. This rearrangement joins TRBV7-8 to TRBJ2-2; tentative D call: TRBD2 (5 bases). This CDR3 has 13 amino acids. In germline, CDR1 is SGHVS, CDR2 FQNEAQ. V lost 3 bases, J lost 10 bases, and 12 bases lay in between.

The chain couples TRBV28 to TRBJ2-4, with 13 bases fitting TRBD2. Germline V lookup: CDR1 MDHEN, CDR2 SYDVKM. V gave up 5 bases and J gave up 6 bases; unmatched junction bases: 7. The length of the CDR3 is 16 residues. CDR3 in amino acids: CASSRTSGRALNIQYF. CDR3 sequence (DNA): TGTGCCAGCAGTCGAACTAGCGGGAGGGCCTTAAACATTCAGTACTTC. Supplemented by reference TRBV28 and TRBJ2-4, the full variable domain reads DVKVTQSSRYLVKRTGEKVFLECVQDMDHENMFWYRQDPGLGLRLIYFSYDVKMKEKGDIPEGYSVSREKKERFSLILESASTNQTSMYLCASSRTSGRALNIQYFGAGTRLSVL.

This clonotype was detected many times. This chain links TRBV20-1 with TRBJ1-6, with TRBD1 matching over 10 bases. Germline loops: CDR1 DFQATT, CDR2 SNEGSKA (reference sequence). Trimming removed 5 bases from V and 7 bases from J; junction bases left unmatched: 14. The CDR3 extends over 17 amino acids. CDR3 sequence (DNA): TGCAGTGCTCCTGAGACAGGGGGCAGGCTCGGGAATTCACCCCTCCACTTT. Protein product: CSAPETGGRLGNSPLHF.

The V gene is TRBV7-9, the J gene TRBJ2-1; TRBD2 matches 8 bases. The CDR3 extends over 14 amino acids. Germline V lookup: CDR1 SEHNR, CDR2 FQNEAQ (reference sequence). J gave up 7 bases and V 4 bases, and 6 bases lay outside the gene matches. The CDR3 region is CASSSGGTRNEQFF. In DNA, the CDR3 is TGTGCCAGCAGCTCGGGAGGGACGAGGAATGAGCAGTTCTTC.

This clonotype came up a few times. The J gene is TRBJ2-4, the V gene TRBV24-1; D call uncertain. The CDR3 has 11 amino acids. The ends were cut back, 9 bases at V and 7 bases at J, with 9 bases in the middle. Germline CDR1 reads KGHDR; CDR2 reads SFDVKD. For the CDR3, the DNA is TGTGCCACCGCTTACGGGAACATTCAGTACTTC. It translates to CATAYGNIQYF.

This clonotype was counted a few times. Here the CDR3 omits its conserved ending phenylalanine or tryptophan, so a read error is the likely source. The CDR3, as DNA: TGTGCCAGCAGCTTAGACCCAGCGAACACTGAAGCTTTCCTT. Its translation is CASSLDPANTEAFL. This chain links TRBV7-2 with TRBJ1-1; D unclear. The V gene's germline CDR1 is SGHTA and CDR2 FQGNSA. The CDR3 has 14 residues. The germline V and J ends were trimmed by 1 base and 1 base, with 7 bases remaining between them.

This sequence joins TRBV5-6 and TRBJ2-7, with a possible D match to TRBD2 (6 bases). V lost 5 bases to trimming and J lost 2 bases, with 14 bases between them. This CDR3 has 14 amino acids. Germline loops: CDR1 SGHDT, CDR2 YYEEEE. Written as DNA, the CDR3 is TGTGCCAGCAGTGGGGACTTCTCCACCTACGAGCAGTACTTC. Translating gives CASSGDFSTYEQYF. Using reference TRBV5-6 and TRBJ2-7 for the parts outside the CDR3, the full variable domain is DAGVTQSPTHLIKTRGQQVTLRCSPKSGHDTVSWYQQALGQGPQFIFQYYEEEERQRGNFPDRFSGHQFPNYSSELNVNALLLGDSALYLCASSGDFSTYEQYFGPGTRLTVT.